These 8 T cell receptor beta chains were sequenced from one sample in a study of T-cell reconstitution after alpha-beta-depleted transplantation in children. Preparation of the TCRbeta library involved a method that used unique molecular identifiers. TCRdb itself ran the PCR reads through MiXCR, one entry per CDR3 protein. The sample carries about 610,000 distinct CDR3 sequences, over 9.5% recorded once. The sample consisted of PBMCs from the stem cell graft donor, taken from the stem cell graft. These receptors were taken from a human donor who donated a stem cell graft to a child with acute myeloid leukemia.

In its sample, this clonotype was seen many times. The chain combines TRBV6-5 with TRBJ2-7; TRBD1 is a possible D gene (6 bases). Germline CDR1 reads MNHEY; CDR2 reads SVGAGI. The CDR3 runs to 12 residues. The V end was cut by 6 bases, the J end by 9 bases, with 15 bases between. The CDR3 protein is CASRSLTRGQYF. The CDR3 DNA reads TGTGCCAGCAGGTCCCTTACCAGGGGGCAGTACTTC.

The chain links TRBV12-3 or TRBV12-4 to TRBJ2-7, with 7 bases matching TRBD2. This CDR3 contains 16 residues. The V and J ends lost 1 base and 4 bases, in that order; junction bases with no gene match: 10. This CDR3 reads CASSLVSSGCAYEQYF. CDR3 DNA sequence: TGTGCCAGCAGTTTAGTGAGTAGCGGGTGTGCGTACGAGCAGTACTTC.

The chain combines TRBV20-1 with TRBJ2-1; 11 bases fit TRBD2. With V trimmed by 6 bases and J by 9 bases, 7 bases remained unmatched. Germline CDR1 reads DFQATT; CDR2 reads SNEGSKA (reference sequence). The length of the CDR3 is 13 residues. The CDR3 reads CSAPLAGVGEQFF. The CDR3 DNA sequence: TGCAGTGCCCCACTAGCGGGAGTGGGTGAGCAGTTCTTC.

The J gene is TRBJ2-2, the V gene TRBV14, with 7 bases lining up with TRBD2. The CDR3 runs 16 residues. V lost 4 bases, J lost 10 bases, and 15 bases stayed unmatched. Looked up from germline, CDR1 is SGHDN and CDR2 is FVKESK. CDR3 sequence: CASSRSSGAVQLELFF. CDR3 DNA sequence: TGTGCCAGCAGCCGCTCGAGCGGGGCCGTTCAGTTGGAGCTGTTTTTT.

The chain combines TRBV7-3 with TRBJ2-1; 11 bases are shared with TRBD2. V shed 5 bases, J shed 7 bases, and the junction held 10 bases outside the gene matches. Germline lookup yields CDR1 SGHTA and CDR2 FQGTGA. This CDR3 comprises 16 residues. The CDR3 nucleotides read TGTGCCAGCAGCCCGGGACTAGCGGAGGGCAGGAATGAGCAGTTCTTC. This gives the protein CASSPGLAEGRNEQFF.

This clonotype came up a few times. The V and J genes are TRBV7-2 and TRBJ2-1; TRBD1 or TRBD2 may be the D gene (5 bases each). CDR3 length: 15 residues. The V end was cut by 6 bases, the J end by 3 bases, with 15 bases between. Looked up from germline, CDR1 is SGHTA and CDR2 is FQGNSA. CDR3 amino acids: CASRVGGGVYNEQFF. The CDR3 bases are TGTGCCAGCAGAGTGGGTGGGGGAGTCTACAATGAGCAGTTCTTC.

This clonotype was seen only a few times. The J gene is TRBJ1-1, the V gene TRBV20-1; 8 bases map to TRBD1. The CDR3 is 15 amino acids. CDR1 and CDR2 from the germline V gene are DFQATT and SNEGSKA (reference sequence). V shed 3 bases and J 3 bases; nucleotides not matched to a gene: 9. The CDR3 protein is CSARPGGTWDTEAFF. The CDR3 DNA is TGCAGTGCTAGGCCAGGGGGCACATGGGACACTGAAGCTTTCTTT.

There are many counts of this clonotype. V and J are TRBV27 and TRBJ2-1, with 9 bases identical to TRBD1. This CDR3 spans 13 amino acids. V was pared by 8 bases and J by 7 bases, with 6 bases of the junction left unmatched. Germline V lookup: CDR1 MNHEY, CDR2 SMNVEV (reference sequence). The CDR3 sequence is CASGTGGVNEQFF. The CDR3 bases are TGTGCCAGCGGAACAGGGGGCGTGAATGAGCAGTTCTTC.